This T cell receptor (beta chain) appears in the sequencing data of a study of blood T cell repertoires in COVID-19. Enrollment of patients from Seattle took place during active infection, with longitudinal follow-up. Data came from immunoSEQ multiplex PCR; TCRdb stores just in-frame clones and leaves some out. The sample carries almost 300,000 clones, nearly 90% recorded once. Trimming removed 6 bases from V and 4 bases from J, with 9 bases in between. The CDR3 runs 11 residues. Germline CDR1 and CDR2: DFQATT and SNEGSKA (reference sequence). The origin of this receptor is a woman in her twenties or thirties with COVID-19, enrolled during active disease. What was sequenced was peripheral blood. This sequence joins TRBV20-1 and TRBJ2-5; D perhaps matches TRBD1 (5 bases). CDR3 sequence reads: CSAGASETQYF. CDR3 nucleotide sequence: TGCAGTGCAGGGGCCTCAGAGACCCAGTACTTC.